This entry is about one T cell receptor beta chain. The entry originates in a study of technical replicates of blood from a handful of donors. TCRdb's copy holds only in-frame clones and misses some; the assay was immunoSEQ multiplex PCR. The data show some 71,000 clones, around 97% seen once. V was clipped by 8 bases and J by 4 bases; unmatched bases: 5. This CDR3 comprises 15 residues. The germline CDR1 and CDR2 sequences are SGHKS and YYEKEE (reference sequence). The source of this sequence is a human donor in good health. The chain has TRBV5-5 and TRBJ2-1; 14 bases are a match to TRBD2. Sequenced: T cells isolated from PBMCs. The chain's CDR3 is CASRLAGGAYNEQFF. The CDR3 bases are TGTGCCAGTAGACTAGCGGGAGGGGCATACAATGAGCAGTTCTTC.